The 3 T cell receptor beta chains in this list originate from one sample, sequenced in a study of T cells in tuberculosis. Sample time point: new active TB diagnosis, blood taken before or within 7 days of starting treatment. Assay: immunoSEQ multiplex PCR; the TCRdb copy retains only in-frame clones and omits some. The sample includes over 25,000 clones, 92% of them seen just once. The starting material was PBMCs, obtained at tuberculosis diagnosis. All receptors come from an adult with tuberculosis. Some clones in this sample may be carry-over from other donors' samples.

Only one count was recorded for this clone. The gene calls are TRBV15 and TRBJ1-5, with 10 bases that match TRBD1. V lost 0 bases and J lost 6; bases outside the gene matches: 5. Germline loops: CDR1 LNHNV, CDR2 YYDKDF (reference sequence). This CDR3 is 16 amino acids long. CDR3 DNA: TGTGCCACCAGCAGAGAACGACAGGGGGCGGCTCAGCCCCAGCATTTT. Its translation is CATSRERQGAAQPQHF.

The chain combines TRBV13 with TRBJ2-3; D may be TRBD2 (6 bases). V lost 0 bases, J lost 3 bases, and 16 bases lay in between. The CDR3 extends over 17 amino acids. Germline CDR1 is PRHDT and CDR2 is FYEKMQ (reference sequence). CDR3 protein: CASSLGLGEAVTDTQYF. The CDR3 DNA is TGTGCCAGCAGCTTAGGCCTGGGGGAGGCTGTAACAGATACGCAGTATTTT.

The chain joins TRBV7-8 to TRBJ2-1, with a tentative D call TRBD2 (6 bases). Looked up from germline, CDR1 is SGHVS and CDR2 is FQNEAQ. The ends were cut back, 3 bases at V and 5 bases at J, with 14 bases in the middle. This CDR3 comprises 15 residues. In DNA, the CDR3 is TGTGCCAGCAGCTTCGGCCCGGGACTTAACAATGAGCAGTTCTTC. Protein product: CASSFGPGLNNEQFF. Full variable domain (missing parts from reference TRBV7-8 and TRBJ2-1): GAGVSQSPRYKVAKRGQDVALRCDPISGHVSLFWYQQALGQGPEFLTYFQNEAQLDKSGLPSDRFFAERPEGSVSTLKIQRTQQEDSAVYLCASSFGPGLNNEQFFGPGTRLTVL.